This T cell receptor (beta chain) was captured by sequencing in a study of lymphopenia after photon versus proton radiotherapy. To note about this clone: What it recognizes is unknown.

General study results and limits: A bigger post-nadir fall in TCR diversity correlated inversely with survival time in deceased patients. Proton therapy kept repertoires fairly stable, unlike photons, which gained effector/memory cells. Authors raise, but do not show, better survival with proton therapy. Post-nadir diversity loss with photons came from oligoclonal expansion, particularly CD8+ Temra cells.

The method was immunoSEQ multiplex PCR; TCRdb's version includes in-frame clones alone and lacks a portion of them. The sample has around 150,000 clones; 88% are singletons. The clonotype originates from a man in his fifties or sixties with gastric cancer. Material: peripheral blood, obtained from a patient treated with photon-based radiotherapy.

CDR3 protein: CASSPGQGRMGTEAFF. CDR3 in DNA: TGTGCCAGCAGCCCTGGACAGGGGCGGATGGGCACTGAAGCTTTCTTT. The chain couples TRBV5-4 to TRBJ1-1, with 9 bases aligning to TRBD1. The J segment lost 4 bases and the V segment lost 4 bases, leaving 11 bases of the junction unmatched. The CDR3 contains 16 residues. Germline values: CDR1 SGHNT, CDR2 YYREEE (reference sequence).